A selection of T cell receptor beta chains follows, all from one sample in a study of cytomegalovirus exposure and HLA in healthy donors. This table comes from immunoSEQ multiplex PCR, and its TCRdb copy is limited to in-frame clones, with some not included. Across 100,000 to 150,000 clones, the top ten clones capture under 3.5% of the sample. Source material: PBMCs. The receptors were gathered from a man in his thirties or forties in good health and CMV-seronegative. CDR3s include the opening cysteine and the closing phenylalanine or tryptophan. The D gene is left open where the match is weak.

v_gene	d_gene	len	j_gene	CDR3nt	CDR3aa
TRBV5-1	TRBD2	15	TRBJ2-3	TGCGCCAGCAGCACAAGCGGGGTTAGCACAGATACGCAGTATTTT	CASSTSGVSTDTQYF
TRBV6-6	.	14	TRBJ1-1	TGTGCCAGCAGCTTCTCCCGGGACATGCCTGAAGCTTTCTTT	CASSFSRDMPEAFF
TRBV5-1	TRBD2	17	TRBJ2-1	TGCGCCAGCAGCTTGTCCCCGCGAAGCGGGAGTGAGAGTGAGCAGTTCTTC	CASSLSPRSGSESEQFF
TRBV6-1	.	13	TRBJ2-7	TGTGCCAGCAGTGAAGGGGCCTCCTACGAGCAGTACTTC	CASSEGASYEQYF
TRBV6-5	TRBD1	12	TRBJ2-7	TGTGCCAGCAGCCGGGACAGCTACGAGCAGTACTTC	CASSRDSYEQYF
TRBV27	.	14	TRBJ2-7	TGTGCCAGCAGTTACGGACTGCAATACTACGAGCAGTACTTC	CASSYGLQYYEQYF
TRBV6-1	.	15	TRBJ2-2	TGTGCCAGCAGTGACGGGGGTCTGAACACCGGGGAGCTGTTTTTT	CASSDGGLNTGELFF
TRBV6-5	.	15	TRBJ2-1	TGTGCCAGCAGCGCCGGGACTTGGGTTGGGGATGAGCAGTTCTTC	CASSAGTWVGDEQFF
TRBV15	.	16	TRBJ1-2	TGTGCCACCAGCAGAGCCCCCCAACAGGGTCACAATGGCTACACCTTC	CATSRAPQQGHNGYTF
TRBV6-5	.	14	TRBJ2-7	TGTACCAGCAGTTACAGTGGGAGAGCTTACGAGCAGTACTTC	CTSSYSGRAYEQYF
TRBV7-9	TRBD2	16	TRBJ2-3	TGTGCCAGCAGCTTAAGACTAGCGGGAGGCGGGGATACGCAGTATTTT	CASSLRLAGGGDTQYF
TRBV27	.	15	TRBJ1-2	TGTGCCAGCAGTTCCGGGACTGCCCTGGGCTATGGCTACACCTTC	CASSSGTALGYGYTF
TRBV6-5	.	14	TRBJ1-1	TGTGCCAGCAGTCCATGGGTGCCAGGCACTGAAGCTTTCTTT	CASSPWVPGTEAFF
TRBV29-1	.	14	TRBJ1-1	TGCAGCGTGCGTAACCAGGCTCTGAACACTGAAGCTTTCTTT	CSVRNQALNTEAFF
TRBV29-1	.	14	TRBJ1-1	TGCAGCGTGGCGAGAGGGGGGGGGAGTACTGAAGCTTTCTTT	CSVARGGGSTEAFF
TRBV15	TRBD1	16	TRBJ1-4	TGTGCCACCAGCAGAGCCGACAGGGCGGAAAGTGAAAAACTGTTTTTT	CATSRADRAESEKLFF
TRBV30	TRBD1	16	TRBJ1-1	TGTGCCTGGAGTACGACCGGGACAGGGGGCCTCACTGAAGCTTTCTTT	CAWSTTGTGGLTEAFF
TRBV7-2	.	14	TRBJ2-3	TGTGCCAGCAGCTTTAATAGCGACACAGATACGCAGTATTTT	CASSFNSDTDTQYF
TRBV7-3	TRBD2	16	TRBJ2-7	TGTGCCAGCAGCTTAACTGGACGGGAGGCTGGATACGAGCAGTACTTC	CASSLTGREAGYEQYF
TRBV27	TRBD2	16	TRBJ2-3	TGTGCCAGCAGGGAGGGAGGACTAGCGAAGACAGATACGCAGTATTTT	CASREGGLAKTDTQYF
TRBV10-1	.	15	TRBJ2-3	TGCGCCAGCAGTGACGGGGGACCTAGCACAGATACGCAGTATTTT	CASSDGGPSTDTQYF
TRBV7-2	TRBD2	15	TRBJ2-1	TGTGCCAGCAGCGCCGGACTAGCGGGAGTTAATGAGCAGTTCTTC	CASSAGLAGVNEQFF
TRBV30	.	12	TRBJ2-2	TGTGCCTGGAGTGTCCTAACCGGGGAGCTGTTTTTT	CAWSVLTGELFF
TRBV27	TRBD2	16	TRBJ2-7	TGTGCCAGCAGTTTAGGGTTTAGCGGGAGGAACTACGAGCAGTACTTC	CASSLGFSGRNYEQYF
TRBV4-1	TRBD2	17	TRBJ2-1	TGCGCCAGCAGCCAAGTAAAGGCGGGAGACCGCTACAATGAGCAGTTCTTC	CASSQVKAGDRYNEQFF
TRBV9	TRBD2	16	TRBJ2-3	TGTGCCAGCAGCGTAGTCGGGCGGGGGAGCACAGATACGCAGTATTTT	CASSVVGRGSTDTQYF
TRBV28	.	12	TRBJ2-7	TGTGCCAGCATCGGAGGGGGCGGCGAGCAGTACTTC	CASIGGGGEQYF
TRBV19	.	14	TRBJ2-5	TGTGCCAGTAGTACCGAGGGGGAAGGGGAGACCCAGTACTTC	CASSTEGEGETQYF
TRBV30	TRBD2	15	TRBJ2-1	TGTGCCTGGAGCGATCCCGGGACTAGCTACAATGAGCAGTTCTTC	CAWSDPGTSYNEQFF
TRBV7-9	TRBD1	15	TRBJ2-5	TGTGCCAGCAGCTTAGAGGGACAGGGGGAAGAGACCCAGTACTTC	CASSLEGQGEETQYF
TRBV14	.	13	TRBJ2-1	TGTGCCAGCAGCCGTACAGGTTCTGGGGAGCAGTTCTTC	CASSRTGSGEQFF